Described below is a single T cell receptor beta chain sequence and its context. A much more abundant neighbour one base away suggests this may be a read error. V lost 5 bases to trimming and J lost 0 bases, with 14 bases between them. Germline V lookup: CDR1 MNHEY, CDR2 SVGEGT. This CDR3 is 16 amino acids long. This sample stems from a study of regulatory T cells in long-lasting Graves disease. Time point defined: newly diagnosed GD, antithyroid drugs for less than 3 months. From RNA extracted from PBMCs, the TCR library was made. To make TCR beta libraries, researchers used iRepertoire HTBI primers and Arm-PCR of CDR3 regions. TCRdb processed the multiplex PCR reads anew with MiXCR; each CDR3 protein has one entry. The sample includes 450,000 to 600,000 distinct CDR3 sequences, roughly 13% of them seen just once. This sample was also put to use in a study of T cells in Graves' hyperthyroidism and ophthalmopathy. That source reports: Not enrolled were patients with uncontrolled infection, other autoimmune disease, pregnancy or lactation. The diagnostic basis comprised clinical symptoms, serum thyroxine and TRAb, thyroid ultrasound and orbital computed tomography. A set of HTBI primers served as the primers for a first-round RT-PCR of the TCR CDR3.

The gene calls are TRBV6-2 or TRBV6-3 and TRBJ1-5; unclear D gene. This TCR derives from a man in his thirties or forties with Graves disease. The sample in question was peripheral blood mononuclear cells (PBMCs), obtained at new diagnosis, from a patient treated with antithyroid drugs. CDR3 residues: CASSPTRRNSNQPQHF. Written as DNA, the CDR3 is TGTGCCAGCAGTCCTACCCGACGGAATAGCAATCAGCCCCAGCATTTT.